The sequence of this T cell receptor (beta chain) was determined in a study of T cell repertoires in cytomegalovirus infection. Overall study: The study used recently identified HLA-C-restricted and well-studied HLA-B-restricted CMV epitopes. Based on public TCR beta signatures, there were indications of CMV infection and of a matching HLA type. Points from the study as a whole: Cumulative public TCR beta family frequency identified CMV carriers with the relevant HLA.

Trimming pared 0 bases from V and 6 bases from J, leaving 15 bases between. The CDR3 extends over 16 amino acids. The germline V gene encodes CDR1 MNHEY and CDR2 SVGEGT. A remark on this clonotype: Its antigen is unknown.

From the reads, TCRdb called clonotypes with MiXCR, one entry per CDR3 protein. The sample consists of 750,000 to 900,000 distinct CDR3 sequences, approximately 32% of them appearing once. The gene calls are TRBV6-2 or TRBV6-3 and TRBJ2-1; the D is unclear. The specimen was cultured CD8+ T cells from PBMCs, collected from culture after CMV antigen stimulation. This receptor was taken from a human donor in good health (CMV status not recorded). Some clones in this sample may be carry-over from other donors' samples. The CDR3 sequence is CASSYSTVPFSNEQFF. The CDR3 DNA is TGTGCCAGCAGTTACTCCACAGTCCCTTTCTCCAATGAGCAGTTCTTC.